This is a list of T cell receptor beta chains from one sample in a study of Graves' ophthalmopathy and Graves' hyperthyroidism. TCRdb itself ran the multiplex PCR reads through MiXCR, one entry per CDR3 protein. The sample lists about 160,000 distinct CDR3 sequences, roughly 36% occurring once. What was sequenced was peripheral blood. The receptors come from a man between 25 and 39 years old with Graves' ophthalmopathy. The CDR3 runs from the conserved cysteine through the conserved F or W. Fields, in order: V gene, J gene, clone size, D gene, CDR3 protein, CDR3 DNA. A D gene is named only where the DNA matches it firmly. A row's size may be missing; if present it is once, few, many or a size class.

V gene: TRBV11-2
J gene: TRBJ1-3
clone size: many
D gene: .
CDR3 protein: CASSLGQPPGNTIYF
CDR3 DNA: TGTGCCAGCAGCTTAGGGCAGCCTCCTGGAAACACCATATATTTT

V gene: TRBV12-3/TRBV12-4
J gene: TRBJ1-1
clone size: few
D gene: .
CDR3 protein: CATLQGQPDHGEAFF
CDR3 DNA: TGTGCCACCTTGCAAGGACAGCCCGACCATGGTGAAGCTTTCTTT

V gene: TRBV11-2
J gene: TRBJ2-7
clone size: .
D gene: .
CDR3 protein: CASSHADSYEQYF
CDR3 DNA: TGTGCCAGCAGTCATGCAGACAGCTACGAGCAGTACTTC

V gene: TRBV6-1
J gene: TRBJ1-1
clone size: many
D gene: .
CDR3 protein: CASSERPMNTEAFF
CDR3 DNA: TGTGCCAGCAGTGAAAGGCCCATGAACACTGAAGCTTTCTTT

V gene: TRBV6-2/TRBV6-3
J gene: TRBJ2-7
clone size: .
D gene: .
CDR3 protein: CASSYSVNMEQYF
CDR3 DNA: TGTGCCAGCAGTTACTCTGTAAACATGGAGCAGTACTTC

V gene: TRBV6-1
J gene: TRBJ1-2
clone size: .
D gene: .
CDR3 protein: CASSEPPTVYGYTF
CDR3 DNA: TGTGCCAGCAGTGAACCTCCGACAGTCTATGGCTACACCTTC

V gene: TRBV12-3/TRBV12-4
J gene: TRBJ2-7
clone size: many
D gene: TRBD2
CDR3 protein: CACSLVSREYEQYF
CDR3 DNA: TGTGCCTGCAGTTTAGTCTCGCGGGAGTACGAGCAGTACTTC

V gene: TRBV6-5
J gene: TRBJ2-7
clone size: .
D gene: .
CDR3 protein: CASSYGAGGYEQYF
CDR3 DNA: TGTGCCAGCAGTTACGGGGCAGGGGGGTACGAGCAGTACTTC

V gene: TRBV11-2
J gene: TRBJ2-1
clone size: many
D gene: TRBD1
CDR3 protein: CASSLAGTGNEQFF
CDR3 DNA: TGTGCCAGCAGCTTAGCCGGGACAGGGAATGAGCAGTTCTTC

V gene: TRBV12-3/TRBV12-4
J gene: TRBJ2-7
clone size: .
D gene: TRBD1
CDR3 protein: CASRSDRDTYEQYF
CDR3 DNA: TGTGCCAGCAGGTCCGACAGGGATACCTACGAGCAGTACTTC

V gene: TRBV6-2/TRBV6-3
J gene: TRBJ1-1
clone size: .
D gene: .
CDR3 protein: CASNPFRGAEAFF
CDR3 DNA: TGTGCCAGCAATCCATTTAGAGGGGCTGAAGCTTTCTTT

V gene: TRBV19
J gene: TRBJ1-1
clone size: .
D gene: .
CDR3 protein: CASRYLGITEAFF
CDR3 DNA: TGTGCCAGTCGTTATTTGGGGATAACTGAAGCTTTCTTT

V gene: TRBV2
J gene: TRBJ1-2
clone size: many
D gene: .
CDR3 protein: CASSRPGKGYTF
CDR3 DNA: TGTGCCAGCAGCAGACCCGGGAAGGGCTACACCTTC

V gene: TRBV30
J gene: TRBJ2-5
clone size: .
D gene: TRBD1
CDR3 protein: CAWRRDRALGETQYF
CDR3 DNA: TGTGCCTGGAGGAGGGACAGGGCCTTGGGAGAGACCCAGTACTTC

V gene: TRBV11-2
J gene: TRBJ2-7
clone size: many
D gene: TRBD2
CDR3 protein: CASSFRLATTTYEQYF
CDR3 DNA: TGTGCCAGCAGCTTTAGACTAGCCACGACTACCTACGAGCAGTACTTC

V gene: TRBV29-1
J gene: TRBJ2-5
clone size: many
D gene: TRBD1
CDR3 protein: CSVQRGGTGGRETQYF
CDR3 DNA: TGCAGCGTTCAGAGGGGCGGGACAGGGGGTAGGGAGACCCAGTACTTC